One and the same sample provided the 3 T cell receptor beta chains below, sequenced in a study of cytomegalovirus exposure and HLA in healthy donors. PCR amplification relied on 60 Vbeta primers (plus 13 Jbeta primers). Sequencing was performed with immunoSEQ multiplex PCR; in TCRdb, only in-frame clones are kept and a portion is missing. Of around 86,000 clones in the sample, over 70% were seen once. Sequences were obtained from PBMCs. The receptor source for this set is a man aged 45 to 65 in good health and CMV-seropositive.

The chain uses TRBV18 and TRBJ1-2, with D perhaps TRBD1 (5 bases). The V gene's germline CDR1 is KGHSH and CDR2 LQKENI. The V gene lost 4 bases and the J gene lost 8 bases, with 14 bases spanning the gap. The CDR3 has 13 residues. The DNA for the CDR3 is TGTGCCAGCTCACTGCAGGGTGACGGCGGCTACACCTTC. Translating it yields CASSLQGDGGYTF.

The rearrangement uses TRBV29-1 and TRBJ2-1; TRBD2 matches 7 bases. The CDR3 consists of 12 residues. With 2 bases clipped from V and 9 bases from J, the junction kept 4 bases outside the gene matches. CDR1 is SQVTM and CDR2 is ANQGSEA in the germline V gene. Here the CDR3 reads CSVEPREAEQFF. As DNA, the CDR3 is TGCAGCGTTGAACCCCGGGAGGCTGAGCAGTTCTTC.

This clone was found a few times. V is TRBV23-1 and J is TRBJ2-7, with D possibly TRBD1 on 6 matching bases. TRBV23-1 counts as an open reading frame of uncertain function. This CDR3 has 13 amino acids. Trimming pared 7 bases from V and 2 bases from J, leaving 12 bases between. This chain's CDR3 is CASKGRGAYEQYF. The CDR3, as DNA: TGCGCCAGCAAGGGCAGGGGAGCCTACGAGCAGTACTTC.